This T cell receptor (beta chain) was identified during a study of human T cells and chemical hapten exposure. Study in general: For the roughly 24-week duration of the study, patients were given weekly doses of diphenylcyclopropenone on the scalp.

Germline CDR1 reads LGHNA; CDR2 reads YNFKEQ. J gave up 4 bases and V 0 bases, and 6 bases lay outside the gene matches. The length of the CDR3 is 15 residues. Using its own MiXCR run on the RACE reads, TCRdb lists one record per CDR3 protein. Seen here are 65,000 to 100,000 distinct CDR3 sequences, about 6.6% observed once, and the top ten hold 1.3%. General study results and limits: Unchanged with DPC sensitization were TCRs above 1 in 1000 frequency.

The sample's time point: patch test 2, 6 weeks after DPC sensitization. Treatment specified: therapeutic diphenylcyclopropenone sensitization with weekly scalp DPC. This clonotype was counted at least ten times. Its target is unknown. The clonotype was recovered from a woman aged 25 to 45 with alopecia areata. Some clones in this sample may be carry-over from other donors' samples. This sequence joins TRBV4-2 and TRBJ2-7; TRBD1 matches 7 bases. The source was whole blood, collected in connection with sensitization to the hapten diphenylcyclopropenone (DPC). The CDR3 DNA is TGTGCCAGCAGCCAAGAAATTAGGGGGCAGTACGAGCAGTACTTC. Its protein product is CASSQEIRGQYEQYF.